This T cell receptor beta chain was captured in a study of blood T cells in healthy people across ages. Germline CDR1 is SQVTM and CDR2 is ANQGSEA. This CDR3 has 16 amino acids. V shed 5 bases and J 6 bases; nucleotides not matched to a gene: 11. A sample-barcoded 5' primer and a J-beta primer mix were used in a second PCR of roughly 7 to 11 cycles. Researchers report that each sample yielded at least 3 million CDR3-containing paired-end reads. Each CDR3 protein is one row after TCRdb ran MiXCR on the 5' RACE reads. The sample yields hundreds of thousands of distinct CDR3 sequences, about 62% seen once.

Sample: blood. The TCR was taken from a man younger than 40 in good health. V is TRBV29-1 and J is TRBJ2-1; 12 nucleotides agree with TRBD2. The CDR3 DNA reads as TGCAGCGTTACTATTTCGCTAGCGGGAGGGCCCAATGAGCAGTTCTTC. Its protein product is CSVTISLAGGPNEQFF.